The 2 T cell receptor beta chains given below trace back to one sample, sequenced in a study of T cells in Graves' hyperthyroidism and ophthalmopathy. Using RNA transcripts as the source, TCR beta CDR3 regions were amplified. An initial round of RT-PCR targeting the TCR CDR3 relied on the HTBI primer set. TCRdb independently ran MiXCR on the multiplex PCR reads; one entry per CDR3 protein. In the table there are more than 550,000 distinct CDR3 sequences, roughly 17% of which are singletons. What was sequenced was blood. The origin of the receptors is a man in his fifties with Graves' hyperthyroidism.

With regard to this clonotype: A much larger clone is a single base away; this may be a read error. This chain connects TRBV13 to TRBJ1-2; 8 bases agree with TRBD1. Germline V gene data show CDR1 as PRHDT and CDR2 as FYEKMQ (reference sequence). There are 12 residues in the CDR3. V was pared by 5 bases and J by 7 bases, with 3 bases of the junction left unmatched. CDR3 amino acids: CASSRQGSGYTF. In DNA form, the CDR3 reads TGTGCCAGCAGCAGACAGGGGTCTGGCTACACCTTC.

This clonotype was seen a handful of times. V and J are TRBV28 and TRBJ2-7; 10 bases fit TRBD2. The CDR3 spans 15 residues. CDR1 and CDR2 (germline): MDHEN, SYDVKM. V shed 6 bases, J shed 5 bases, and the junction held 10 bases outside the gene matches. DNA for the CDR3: TGTGCCAGCAGCTGGGACCCTAGCGGGAGCCACGAGCAGTACTTC. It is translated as CASSWDPSGSHEQYF.